These T cell receptor beta chains were read from a single sample in a study of blood T cell repertoires in COVID-19. The repertoire was sequenced with immunoSEQ multiplex PCR; TCRdb's copy has only in-frame clones and lacks some. The sample consists of some 200,000 clones, around 92% of them appearing once. Sequenced material: PBMCs or T cells enriched from blood (not recorded which). The source of these receptors is a woman aged 18-29 years who had recovered from COVID-19. The CDR3 runs from the conserved cysteine through the conserved F or W. D genes are given only for firm matches. Clone size is not always given. Where it is, it says once, few, many or a class for expanded clones.

TRBV5-1	NA	NA	TRBJ2-3	CASSLAVRTVTDTQYF	TGCGCCAGCAGCTTGGCCGTAAGGACAGTCACAGATACGCAGTATTTT
TRBV11-3	TRBD1	NA	TRBJ2-7	CASSLGGRGHEQYF	TGTGCCAGCAGCTTAGGCGGCAGGGGGCACGAGCAGTACTTC
TRBV5-1	NA	NA	TRBJ1-1	CASSLAGDTEAFF	TGCGCCAGCAGCTTGGCCGGGGACACTGAAGCTTTCTTT
TRBV9	TRBD1	NA	TRBJ1-2	CASSGRQGLANGYTF	TGTGCCAGCAGCGGGAGACAGGGTCTGGCTAATGGCTACACCTTC
TRBV7-9	NA	few	TRBJ2-2	CASATGVTNTGELFF	TGTGCCAGCGCGACCGGGGTGACGAACACCGGGGAGCTGTTTTTT
TRBV9	NA	NA	TRBJ1-3	CASSDESSGNTIYF	TGTGCCAGCAGCGACGAGAGCTCTGGAAACACCATATATTTT
TRBV6-4	NA	NA	TRBJ1-1	CASRLTGSATEAFF	TGTGCCAGCAGGCTGACAGGATCGGCGACTGAAGCTTTCTTT
TRBV19	TRBD1	NA	TRBJ1-6	CASTNTGTEHNSPLHF	TGTGCCAGTACCAACACCGGGACAGAGCATAATTCACCCCTCCACTTT
TRBV5-1	TRBD1	NA	TRBJ1-6	CASTSGTGNSPLHF	TGCGCCAGCACCTCCGGGACAGGAAATTCACCCCTCCACTTT
TRBV19	NA	NA	TRBJ1-6	CASSSPPGSSYNSPLHF	TGTGCCAGTAGTTCACCCCCCGGGAGCTCCTATAATTCACCCCTCCACTTT
TRBV28	NA	NA	TRBJ2-6	CASSPGRRVSGANVLTF	TGTGCCAGCAGTCCGGGACGGAGGGTCTCTGGGGCCAACGTCCTGACTTTC
TRBV18	NA	NA	TRBJ2-5	CASSPRGEETQYF	TGTGCCAGCTCACCTCGCGGGGAAGAGACCCAGTACTTC
TRBV5-1	NA	NA	TRBJ2-2	CASSSYRGRDTGELFF	TGCGCCAGCAGCTCTTACAGGGGGAGGGACACCGGGGAGCTGTTTTTT